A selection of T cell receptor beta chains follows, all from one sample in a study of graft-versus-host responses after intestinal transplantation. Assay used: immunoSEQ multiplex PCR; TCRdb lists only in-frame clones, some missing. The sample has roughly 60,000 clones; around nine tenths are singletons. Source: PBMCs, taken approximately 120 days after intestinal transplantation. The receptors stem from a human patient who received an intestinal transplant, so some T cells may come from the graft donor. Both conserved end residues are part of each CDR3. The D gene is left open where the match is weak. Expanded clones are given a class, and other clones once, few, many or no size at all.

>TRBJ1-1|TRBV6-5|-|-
CASSAKTRDTEAFF
TGTGCCAGCAGTGCTAAAACCAGGGACACTGAAGCTTTCTTT
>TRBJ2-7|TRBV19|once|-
CASSIGGRKQYF
TGTGCCAGTAGTATAGGAGGGCGGAAGCAGTACTTC
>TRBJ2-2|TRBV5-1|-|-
CASSLEGNTGELFF
TGCGCCAGCAGCTTGGAAGGGAACACCGGGGAGCTGTTTTTT
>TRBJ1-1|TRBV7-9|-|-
CASSLEVYRKSDTEAFF
TGTGCCAGCAGCTTAGAGGTTTACAGGAAAAGTGACACTGAAGCTTTCTTT
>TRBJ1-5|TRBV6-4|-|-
CASSGTLGQPQHF
TGTGCCAGCAGTGGCACCCTAGGGCAGCCCCAGCATTTT
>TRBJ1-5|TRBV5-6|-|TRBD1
CASSWGQGAYSNQPQHF
TGTGCCAGCAGCTGGGGACAGGGGGCATATAGCAATCAGCCCCAGCATTTT
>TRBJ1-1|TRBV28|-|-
CASRLTQVNTEAFF
TGTGCCAGCAGACTCACACAGGTGAACACTGAAGCTTTCTTT
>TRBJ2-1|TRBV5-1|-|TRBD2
CASSSTSGRTYNEQFF
TGCGCCAGCAGCAGTACTAGCGGGAGAACCTACAATGAGCAGTTCTTC
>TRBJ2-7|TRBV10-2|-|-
CASSEPSAGKGIYEQYF
TGCGCCAGCAGTGAGCCCAGTGCTGGGAAGGGGATCTACGAGCAGTACTTC
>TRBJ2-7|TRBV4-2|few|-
CASSPGTVQYF
TGTGCCAGCAGCCCAGGGACGGTCCAGTACTTC
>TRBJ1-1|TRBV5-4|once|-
CASSLGGNTEAFF
TGTGCCAGCAGCTTGGGAGGGAACACTGAAGCTTTCTTT
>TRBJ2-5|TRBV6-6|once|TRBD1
CASSETGYQETQYF
TGTGCCAGCAGCGAGACAGGGTACCAAGAGACCCAGTACTTC
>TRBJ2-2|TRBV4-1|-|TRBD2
CASSQDSLAVNTGELFF
TGCGCCAGCAGCCAAGACAGCCTAGCGGTGAACACCGGGGAGCTGTTTTTT
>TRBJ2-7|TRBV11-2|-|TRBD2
CASSHSPGLGGKGEQYF
TGTGCCAGCAGTCATAGTCCGGGACTAGGTGGGAAGGGCGAGCAGTACTTC